The present T cell receptor (beta chain) was sequenced within a study of control samples from healthy donors and cancer patients. Libraries were prepared by immunoSEQ multiplex PCR; TCRdb keeps only in-frame clonotypes and omits some of them. The sample records around 100,000 clones, about 91% being singletons. Per germline, CDR1 MNHEY and CDR2 SVGAGI. The CDR3 extends over 13 amino acids. After removal of 7 bases from V and 3 bases from J, the junction contained 4 bases not matched to a gene. The V call is TRBV6-5, the J call TRBJ1-2; TRBD1 matches at 8 bases. The sequencing input was blood. The TCR was taken from a man aged 30 to 45 in good health. The CDR3 here is CASTMDRDYGYTF. CDR3 in DNA: TGTGCCAGCACCATGGACAGGGACTATGGCTACACCTTC.